This T cell receptor beta chain was recorded in a study of Ad26.COV2.S vaccination and SARS-CoV-2 variants. In the study overall: In the study, Ad26.COV2.S was injected intramuscularly once, or twice 56 days apart. Study-level findings and limits: The TCR-based breadth and depth measures might underestimate overall T cell responses.

Specified treatment: roughly 19 received Ad26.COV2.S at low or high dose, single or two shots; 5 received placebo; per-sample allocation not given. Sampling was performed 63 days after the first vaccine or placebo injection. The sample came from a Boston adult aged 18-55 years. Participants' vaccine, an Ad26 vector, delivered Wuhan-strain SARS-CoV-2 spike. This CDR3 comprises 14 residues. V lost 7 bases and J lost 0, with 15 bases in between. Germline V gene data show CDR1 as SQVTM and CDR2 as ANQGSEA. To note about this clone: Antigen unknown.

Measured with immunoSEQ multiplex PCR; TCRdb has only the in-frame clones, and not every one. The table shows hundreds of thousands of clones, with 80% to 90% occurring only once. The sequence came from a person aged 18-60 years who received the Ad26.COV2.S COVID-19 vaccine or a placebo. The gene calls are TRBV29-1 and TRBJ1-1, with D maybe TRBD1 (6 bases). This sample comprised peripheral blood, obtained in a trial of Ad26.COV2.S vaccine versus placebo. The CDR3, as DNA: TGCAGCGCACATCAGGGGCTTTTGAACACTGAAGCTTTCTTT. It encodes CSAHQGLLNTEAFF.